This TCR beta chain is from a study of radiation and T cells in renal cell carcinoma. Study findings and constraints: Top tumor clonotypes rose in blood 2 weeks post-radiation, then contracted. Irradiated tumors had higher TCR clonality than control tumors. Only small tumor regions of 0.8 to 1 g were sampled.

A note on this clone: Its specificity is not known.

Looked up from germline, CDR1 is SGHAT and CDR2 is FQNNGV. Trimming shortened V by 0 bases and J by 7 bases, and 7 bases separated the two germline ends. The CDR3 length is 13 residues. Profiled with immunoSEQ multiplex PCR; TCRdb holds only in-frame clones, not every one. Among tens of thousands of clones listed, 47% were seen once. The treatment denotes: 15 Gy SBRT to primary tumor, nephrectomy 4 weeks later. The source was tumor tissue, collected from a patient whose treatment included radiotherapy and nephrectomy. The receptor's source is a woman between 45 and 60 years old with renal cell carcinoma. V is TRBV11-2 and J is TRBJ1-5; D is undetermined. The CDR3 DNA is TGTGCCAGCAGCTTAGATTTACGCCAGCCCCAGCATTTT. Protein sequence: CASSLDLRQPQHF.